These T cell receptor beta chains were read from a single sample in a study of blood T cell repertoires in COVID-19. The assay was immunoSEQ multiplex PCR, and TCRdb's table has in-frame clones only and misses some. The sample carries around 70,000 clones, around 80% recorded once. Sequenced input: peripheral blood. These receptors all stem from a human donor in a cohort sampled during active COVID-19. Each CDR3 is given with its conserved first and last residue. The D gene is left open where the match is weak.

cdr3_aa: CASSTTGGPRNIQYF
v_call: TRBV2
j_call: TRBJ2-4
d_call: TRBD1
cdr3_length: 15

cdr3_aa: CASSFPAGELFF
v_call: TRBV7-9
j_call: TRBJ2-2
d_call: .
cdr3_length: 12

cdr3_aa: CASSMAHRLAGAETQYF
v_call: TRBV19
j_call: TRBJ2-5
d_call: TRBD2
cdr3_length: 17

cdr3_aa: CASSEQRLLGDTQYF
v_call: TRBV6-1
j_call: TRBJ2-3
d_call: .
cdr3_length: 15

cdr3_aa: CASSHRGLSQETQYF
v_call: TRBV3-1/TRBV3-2
j_call: TRBJ2-5
d_call: .
cdr3_length: 15

cdr3_aa: CASSQETVVAKNIQYF
v_call: TRBV2
j_call: TRBJ2-4
d_call: .
cdr3_length: 16

cdr3_aa: CASSSSGVGSDTQYF
v_call: TRBV5-4
j_call: TRBJ2-3
d_call: TRBD2
cdr3_length: 15

cdr3_aa: CASSYRSGQFF
v_call: TRBV19
j_call: TRBJ2-1
d_call: .
cdr3_length: 11

cdr3_aa: CASSYYTGTSEAFF
v_call: TRBV5-1
j_call: TRBJ1-1
d_call: .
cdr3_length: 14

cdr3_aa: CAIRYTVETDTQYF
v_call: TRBV10-3
j_call: TRBJ2-3
d_call: .
cdr3_length: 14

cdr3_aa: CASSLSGTGFTGELFF
v_call: TRBV7-6
j_call: TRBJ2-2
d_call: TRBD1
cdr3_length: 16

cdr3_aa: CASGGLAGYIDEQFF
v_call: TRBV9
j_call: TRBJ2-1
d_call: TRBD2
cdr3_length: 15

cdr3_aa: CASTMGGARSNEQFF
v_call: TRBV7-8
j_call: TRBJ2-1
d_call: .
cdr3_length: 15

cdr3_aa: CASSLASGTSYEQYF
v_call: TRBV7-2
j_call: TRBJ2-7
d_call: TRBD2
cdr3_length: 15

cdr3_aa: CASSQDSGRANTGELFF
v_call: TRBV3-1/TRBV3-2
j_call: TRBJ2-2
d_call: .
cdr3_length: 17

cdr3_aa: CASTEQGSYNEQFF
v_call: TRBV5-4
j_call: TRBJ2-1
d_call: .
cdr3_length: 14

cdr3_aa: CASSPDRGWTDQYF
v_call: TRBV18
j_call: TRBJ2-4
d_call: TRBD1
cdr3_length: 14

cdr3_aa: CGESPASGNTGELFF
v_call: TRBV5-8
j_call: TRBJ2-2
d_call: TRBD2
cdr3_length: 15

cdr3_aa: CSASSSGRADTQYF
v_call: TRBV20-1
j_call: TRBJ2-3
d_call: TRBD2
cdr3_length: 14

cdr3_aa: CASSYSAGDLNEQFF
v_call: TRBV6-2/TRBV6-3
j_call: TRBJ2-1
d_call: TRBD2
cdr3_length: 15

cdr3_aa: CASSTRDRVLQSTSTDTQYF
v_call: TRBV27
j_call: TRBJ2-3
d_call: TRBD1
cdr3_length: 20

cdr3_aa: CASSLPTGGNSPLHF
v_call: TRBV28
j_call: TRBJ1-6
d_call: TRBD1
cdr3_length: 15

cdr3_aa: CASSQELATRGPGELFF
v_call: TRBV4-2
j_call: TRBJ2-2
d_call: .
cdr3_length: 17

cdr3_aa: CALTPDIKSANYGYTF
v_call: TRBV30
j_call: TRBJ1-2
d_call: .
cdr3_length: 16

cdr3_aa: CASSFASGWYEQFF
v_call: TRBV28
j_call: TRBJ2-1
d_call: TRBD2
cdr3_length: 14

cdr3_aa: CASSLGRVGDTQYF
v_call: TRBV7-8
j_call: TRBJ2-3
d_call: .
cdr3_length: 14

cdr3_aa: CASSQSGEPNTGELFF
v_call: TRBV4-1
j_call: TRBJ2-2
d_call: .
cdr3_length: 16

cdr3_aa: CASSLFSGAVTGELFF
v_call: TRBV7-2
j_call: TRBJ2-2
d_call: .
cdr3_length: 16

cdr3_aa: CAWSEGQHSPLHF
v_call: TRBV30
j_call: TRBJ1-6
d_call: TRBD1
cdr3_length: 13

cdr3_aa: CASSQDRLGEQFF
v_call: TRBV4-1
j_call: TRBJ2-1
d_call: .
cdr3_length: 13

cdr3_aa: CASSAGQGAEQYF
v_call: TRBV6-2/TRBV6-3
j_call: TRBJ2-7
d_call: TRBD1
cdr3_length: 13

cdr3_aa: CASSQGNEKLFF
v_call: TRBV6-2/TRBV6-3
j_call: TRBJ1-4
d_call: .
cdr3_length: 12

cdr3_aa: CASSPRGDPRNTEAFF
v_call: TRBV19
j_call: TRBJ1-1
d_call: TRBD1
cdr3_length: 16